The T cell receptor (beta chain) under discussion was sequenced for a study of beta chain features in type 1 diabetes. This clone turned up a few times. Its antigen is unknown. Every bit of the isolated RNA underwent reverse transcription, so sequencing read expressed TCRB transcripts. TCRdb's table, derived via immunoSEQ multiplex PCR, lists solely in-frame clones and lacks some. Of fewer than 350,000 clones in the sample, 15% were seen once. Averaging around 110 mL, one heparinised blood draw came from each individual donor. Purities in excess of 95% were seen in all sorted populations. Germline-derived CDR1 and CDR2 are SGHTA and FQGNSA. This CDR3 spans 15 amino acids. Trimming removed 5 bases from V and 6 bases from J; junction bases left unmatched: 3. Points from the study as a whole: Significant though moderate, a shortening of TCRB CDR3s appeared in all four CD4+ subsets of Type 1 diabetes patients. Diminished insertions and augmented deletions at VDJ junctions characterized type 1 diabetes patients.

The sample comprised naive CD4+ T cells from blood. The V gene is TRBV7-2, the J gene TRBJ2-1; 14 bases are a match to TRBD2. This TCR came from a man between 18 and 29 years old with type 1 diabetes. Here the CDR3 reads CASSVTSGRVNEQFF. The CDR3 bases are TGTGCCAGCAGCGTGACTAGCGGGAGGGTCAATGAGCAGTTCTTC.